In its sample, the clone carrying this T cell receptor beta chain was seen once. The sample originates from a study of blood T cell repertoires in COVID-19. Overall study context: Collection of acute and convalescent COVID-19 samples took place in the United States, Italy and Spain.

V was shortened by 4 bases and J by 7 bases, with 12 bases between the two germline ends. This CDR3 is built from 13 residues. In germline, CDR1 is SGHKS, CDR2 YYEKEE (reference sequence). Produced via immunoSEQ multiplex PCR; TCRdb's table is partial and in-frame only. Of about 220,000 clones in the sample, about 87% were seen once. Participants, 18 to 89 years old, spanned about two dozen US areas. Two negative PCRs, clearance, or symptom resolution were required of recovered Cohort 3 donors. The rearrangement joins TRBV5-5 to TRBJ1-5; D might be TRBD1 (6 bases). The specimen was PBMCs or T cells enriched from blood (not recorded which). The receptor was isolated from a woman aged 30 to 39 who had recovered from COVID-19. The CDR3 here is CASSVQGWQPQHF. The CDR3, as DNA: TGTGCCAGCAGCGTACAGGGTTGGCAGCCCCAGCATTTT.